This TCR beta chain appears in the sequencing data of a study of beta chain features in type 1 diabetes. Study context: Cell yields, gender and age were similar in healthy donors and patients.

The entirety of the isolated RNA underwent reverse transcription, so expressed TCRB transcripts were sequenced. TCRdb's table, derived via immunoSEQ multiplex PCR, lists solely in-frame clones and lacks some. In the table there are 450,000 to 600,000 clones, 30% of which are singletons. In germline, CDR1 is SNHLY, CDR2 FYNNEI. This CDR3 has 15 amino acids. V lost 2 bases and J 5 bases, leaving 13 bases between the germline ends. Sequencing was done on a sample of naive CD4+ T cells from blood. The receptor comes from a man between 18 and 29 years old in good health. The chain combines TRBV2 with TRBJ2-1; D unresolved. The DNA for the CDR3 is TGTGCCAGCAGTGAATTCGTTGTCTTCGACAATGAGCAGTTCTTC. Amino acids: CASSEFVVFDNEQFF. The full variable domain, rest sourced from reference TRBV2 and TRBJ2-1, is EPEVTQTPSHQVTQMGQEVILRCVPISNHLYFYWYRQILGQKVEFLVSFYNNEISEKSEIFDDQFSVERPDGSNFTLKIRSTKLEDSAMYFCASSEFVVFDNEQFFGPGTRLTVL.